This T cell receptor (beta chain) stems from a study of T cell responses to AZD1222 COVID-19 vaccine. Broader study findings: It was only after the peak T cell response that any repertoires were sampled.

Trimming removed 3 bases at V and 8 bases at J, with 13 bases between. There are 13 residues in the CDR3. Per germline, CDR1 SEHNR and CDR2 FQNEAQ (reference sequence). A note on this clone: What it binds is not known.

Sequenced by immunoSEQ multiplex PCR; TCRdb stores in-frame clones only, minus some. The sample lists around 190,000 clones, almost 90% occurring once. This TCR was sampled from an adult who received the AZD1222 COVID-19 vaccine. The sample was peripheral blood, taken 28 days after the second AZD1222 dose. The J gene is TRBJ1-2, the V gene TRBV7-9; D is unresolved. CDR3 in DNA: TGTGCCAGCAGCTTTTCGACGGCGTCGGGCTACACCTTC. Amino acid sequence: CASSFSTASGYTF.